This T cell receptor beta chain was identified during a study of cytomegalovirus exposure and HLA in healthy donors. Study-level results: The authors judged a highly shared variant cluster likely a sequencing artifact. The only immune exposure information that was available was CMV serostatus.

PCR used 60 Vbeta primers and 13 Jbeta primers. Using immunoSEQ multiplex PCR, the repertoire was profiled, and TCRdb retains in-frame clones only, with some absent. In the table there are roughly 120,000 clones, less than 80% of which are singletons. Trimming took off 5 bases at V and 4 bases at J, with 14 bases between the two ends. Per the germline V gene, CDR1 is SEHNR and CDR2 is FQNEAQ (reference sequence). This CDR3 comprises 14 residues. Concerning this clone: Its antigen is as yet unknown.

The V call is TRBV7-9, the J call TRBJ1-2; tentative D call: TRBD1 (5 bases). The sequence was obtained from a woman in her fifties or sixties in good health and CMV-seropositive. The sample taken for sequencing was PBMCs. This CDR3 is CASSPGPTGYGYTF. In DNA form, the CDR3 reads TGTGCCAGCAGCCCAGGGCCGACGGGCTATGGCTACACCTTC.